Below, 2 T cell receptor beta chains from the same sample are listed, as sequenced in a study of early T cells in non-severe SARS-CoV-2 infection. MiXCR, applied by TCRdb to the 5' RACE reads, yields one record per CDR3 protein. This table holds approximately 97,000 distinct CDR3 sequences, more than 9.5% found once. Material: whole blood, obtained at baseline. The receptor source for this set is an adult who was a healthcare worker with PCR-confirmed SARS-CoV-2 infection or an uninfected control (not recorded which).

The V and J genes are TRBV11-2 and TRBJ1-3, with no clear D. The germline CDR1 and CDR2 sequences are SGHAT and FQNNGV. This CDR3 has 12 amino acids. V was trimmed by 5 bases and J by 7 bases, leaving 9 bases between them. The chain's CDR3 is CASSNPRNTIYF. CDR3 nucleotides: TGTGCCAGCAGCAACCCGAGGAACACCATATATTTT.

This clonotype came up many times. This rearrangement joins TRBV7-8 to TRBJ2-3; D could derive from TRBD1 or TRBD2 (5 bases each). Germline V lookup: CDR1 SGHVS, CDR2 FQNEAQ. Trimming stripped 5 bases from V and 4 bases from J, with 10 bases between. The CDR3 contains 13 residues. The CDR3 spells CASSLGTSDTQYF. The CDR3 DNA reads as TGTGCCAGCAGCCTGGGGACCTCAGATACGCAGTATTTT.